One and the same sample provided the 19 T cell receptor beta chains below, sequenced in a study of T cells in Graves' hyperthyroidism and ophthalmopathy. Regions amplified from RNA transcripts were the TCR beta CDR3 regions. HTBI primers were used for first-round RT-PCR of the TCR CDR3. One entry per CDR3 protein results from TCRdb running MiXCR on the multiplex PCR reads. The table lists approximately 620,000 distinct CDR3 sequences, approximately 15% of them singletons. What was sequenced was blood. The receptors were gathered from a woman in her twenties or thirties with Graves' hyperthyroidism that later progressed to Graves' ophthalmopathy.

This clonotype was seen more than once but under ten times. This chain uses TRBV7-9 with TRBJ1-1, with D possibly TRBD1 on 5 matching bases. The V gene's germline CDR1 is SEHNR and CDR2 FQNEAQ (reference sequence). V gave up 5 bases and J gave up 11 bases, with 18 bases separating them. The CDR3 totals 13 residues. Here the CDR3 reads CASSPSQPEGAFF. The CDR3 nucleotides are TGTGCCAGCAGCCCCTCCCAACCTGAGGGGGCTTTCTTT. Full variable domain (remainder filled in from reference TRBV7-9 and TRBJ1-1): DTGVSQNPRHKITKRGQNVTFRCDPISEHNRLYWYRQTLGQGPEFLTYFQNEAQLEKSRLLSDRFSAERPKGSFSTLEIQRTEQGDSAMYLCASSPSQPEGAFFGQGTRLTVV.

Ten or more counts support this clonotype. V gene TRBV27 combines with J gene TRBJ2-1; 9 bases are shared with TRBD2. V trimming: 4 bases; J trimming: 3 bases; junction bases outside the gene matches: 7. The germline CDR1 and CDR2 sequences are MNHEY and SMNVEV (reference sequence). The CDR3 covers 16 residues. The CDR3 region has the DNA TGTGCCAGCAGTTCCCCTAGCGGGAAGAACTACAATGAGCAGTTCTTC. Encoded protein: CASSSPSGKNYNEQFF.

This clonotype was detected ten times or more. V gene TRBV2 combines with J gene TRBJ1-2; 10 bases match TRBD1. Germline V gene sequence: CDR1 SNHLY, CDR2 FYNNEI. V shed 6 bases, J shed 0 bases, and the junction held 1 base outside the gene matches. CDR3 length equals 14 residues. The CDR3 DNA is TGTGCCAGCAGAGGGACAGGGGCTAACTATGGCTACACCTTC. Translated, it gives CASRGTGANYGYTF.

This clonotype was observed a few times. A read error is possible here, since a much larger clone lies one base away. V is TRBV6-5 and J is TRBJ2-5; TRBD1 might be the D (6 bases). Per the germline V gene, CDR1 is MNHEY and CDR2 is SVGAGI. The CDR3 consists of 16 residues. The CDR3 here is CPSSYYRPGQQETQYF. Here the CDR3 DNA reads TGTCCCAGCAGTTACTACAGACCGGGACAACAAGAGACCCAGTACTTC.

This clonotype was observed a handful of times. The V call is TRBV6-1, the J call TRBJ2-6; 9 bases fit TRBD1. The V gene's germline CDR1 is MNHNS and CDR2 SASEGT. V shed 5 bases, J shed 3 bases, and the junction held 17 bases outside the gene matches. The CDR3 is 20 residues long. DNA for the CDR3: TGTGCCAGCAGTCCAGATCAGGACAGGGGATCGGTAGGTGGGGCCAACGTCCTGACTTTC. Translated, it gives CASSPDQDRGSVGGANVLTF.

This clonotype was seen ten or more times. The V and J genes are TRBV2 and TRBJ2-5, with TRBD2 matching over 13 bases. The V gene end was trimmed by 5 bases and the J gene end by 0 bases; junction bases not matched to a gene: 3. The CDR3 spans 16 residues. Germline V gene lookup returns CDR1 SNHLY and CDR2 FYNNEI. CDR3 DNA: TGTGCCAGCAGTTCCGGGACTAGCGGGAACCAAGAGACCCAGTACTTC. Translated, it gives CASSSGTSGNQETQYF.

This clonotype occurred a few times. The chain joins TRBV20-1 to TRBJ1-5; TRBD1 might be the D (5 bases). V lost 1 base and J 3 bases, leaving 13 bases between the germline ends. The CDR3 has 15 residues. Looked up from germline, CDR1 is DFQATT and CDR2 is SNEGSKA (reference sequence). The CDR3 sequence is CSARVAGWDNQPQHF. CDR3 nucleotide sequence: TGCAGTGCTAGAGTGGCAGGGTGGGACAATCAGCCCCAGCATTTT.

The V call is TRBV4-1, the J call TRBJ2-5, with 10 bases matching TRBD2. Germline CDR1 reads MGHRA; CDR2 reads YSYEKL. The CDR3 runs 16 residues. V trimming: 2 bases; J trimming: 1 base; junction bases outside the gene matches: 4. The CDR3 nucleotides are TGCGCCAGCAGCCAAAGCCCTAGCGGGGGCCAAGAGACCCAGTACTTC. Translating gives CASSQSPSGGQETQYF.

This clonotype was seen repeatedly, ten times or more. The V call is TRBV25-1, the J call TRBJ2-5; a possible D gene is TRBD1 (5 bases). The length of the CDR3 is 16 residues. The germline V and J ends were trimmed by 1 base and 4 bases, with 16 bases remaining between them. CDR1 and CDR2 (germline): MGHDK, SYGVNS. The CDR3 reads CASSESWAGQGETQYF. CDR3 nucleotide sequence: TGTGCCAGCAGTGAATCCTGGGCAGGGCAGGGAGAGACCCAGTACTTC. Filled out from reference TRBV25-1 and TRBJ2-5, the complete variable domain reads EADIYQTPRYLVIGTGKKITLECSQTMGHDKMYWYQQDPGMELHLIHYSYGVNSTEKGDLSSESTVSRIRTEHFPLTLESARPSHTSQYLCASSESWAGQGETQYFGPGTRLLVL.

Ten or more counts support this clonotype. The chain uses TRBV7-9 and TRBJ2-7; TRBD2 matches 9 bases. The V segment lost 1 base and the J segment 3 bases; nucleotides outside the gene matches: 7. The CDR3 length is 16 residues. Per germline, CDR1 SEHNR and CDR2 FQNEAQ (reference sequence). DNA of the CDR3: TGTGCCAGCAGCTTAGGGATAGCGGGAGAGGGCTACGAGCAGTACTTC. Its translation is CASSLGIAGEGYEQYF.

This clonotype was counted only a few times. The chain couples TRBV25-1 to TRBJ2-3; D perhaps matches TRBD2 (6 bases). Per the germline V gene, CDR1 is MGHDK and CDR2 is SYGVNS. CDR3 size: 15 residues. V dropped 2 bases and J dropped 2 bases, with 11 bases sitting between them. CDR3 sequence reads: CASSEPGTYTDTQYF. The CDR3 coding sequence is TGTGCCAGCAGTGAACCAGGGACTTACACAGATACGCAGTATTTT.

This clonotype was observed a handful of times. This chain connects TRBV2 to TRBJ1-6, with D tentatively TRBD1 (6 bases). The CDR3 runs to 15 residues. Between the trimmed V and J ends, which lost 7 bases and 9 bases, there was a span of 19 bases. Germline assignment: CDR1 SNHLY and CDR2 FYNNEI. Here the CDR3 DNA reads TGTGCCAGCACCAACGGGCCAGGGGACGGTTCACCCCTCCACTTT. Amino acids: CASTNGPGDGSPLHF. Combining the CDR3 with reference TRBV2 and TRBJ1-6 gives the whole variable domain EPEVTQTPSHQVTQMGQEVILRCVPISNHLYFYWYRQILGQKVEFLVSFYNNEISEKSEIFDDQFSVERPDGSNFTLKIRSTKLEDSAMYFCASTNGPGDGSPLHFGNGTRLTVT.

At least ten counts were recorded for this clonotype. This chain links TRBV6-6 with TRBJ2-7; the match to TRBD2 covers 11 bases. CDR1 is MNHNY and CDR2 is SVGAGI in the germline V gene (reference sequence). The CDR3 length is 15 residues. V shed 2 bases, J shed 3 bases, and the junction held 3 bases outside the gene matches. The CDR3 sequence: CASSYTGLADYEQYF. The CDR3 DNA is TGTGCCAGCAGTTACACGGGACTAGCGGACTACGAGCAGTACTTC.

This clonotype was recorded at least ten times. This chain links TRBV2 with TRBJ1-5; 11 bases align to TRBD1. V was clipped by 4 bases and J by 5 bases; unmatched bases: 4. The CDR3 covers 15 residues. Germline values: CDR1 SNHLY, CDR2 FYNNEI. CDR3 bases: TGTGCCAGCAGTGGGACAGGGGGCGGCTATCAGCCCCAGCATTTT. It translates to CASSGTGGGYQPQHF.

This clonotype was detected many times. The chain combines TRBV6-2 or TRBV6-3 with TRBJ2-5; D is ambiguous. Germline-derived CDR1 and CDR2 are MNHEY and SVGEGT. The CDR3 totals 14 residues. V lost 3 bases and J lost 2, with 10 bases in between. DNA for the CDR3: TGTGCCAGCAGTTATATCGAAAGACAAGAGACCCAGTACTTC. This codes for CASSYIERQETQYF.

Comment on this clonotype: A much more abundant neighbour one base away suggests this may be a read error. This chain uses TRBV28 with TRBJ1-5, with a tentative D call TRBD1 (6 bases). Germline V gives CDR1 MDHEN, CDR2 SYDVKM. The CDR3 is 11 amino acids. DNA for the CDR3: TGTACCAGCAGATCGGACAGGCCCCAGCATTTT. Protein: CTSRSDRPQHF.

The rearrangement joins TRBV7-3 to TRBJ2-5, with TRBD2 as a possible D gene (7 bases). V lost 8 bases, J lost 3 bases, and 13 bases lay in between. Germline V gene data show CDR1 as SGHTA and CDR2 as FQGTGA. This CDR3 spans 13 amino acids. CDR3 bases: TGTGCCAGCCGGGGGGCAGGGGAAGAGACCCAGTACTTC. Translating it yields CASRGAGEETQYF.

There are many counts of this clonotype. This chain connects TRBV28 to TRBJ2-3; TRBD2 might be the D (5 bases). Trimming cost V 8 bases and J 4 bases, with 13 bases left between them. There are 13 residues in the CDR3. Germline V gene data show CDR1 as MDHEN and CDR2 as SYDVKM. The CDR3 is CASGSLSPDTQYF. The CDR3 nucleotides are TGTGCCAGCGGGAGTTTAAGCCCAGATACGCAGTATTTT.

The chain carries TRBV7-3 and TRBJ2-7; the match to TRBD1 covers 10 bases. The CDR3 is 15 residues long. V shed 3 bases and J 5 bases; nucleotides not matched to a gene: 7. The germline gives CDR1 SGHTA, CDR2 FQGTGA. CDR3 DNA: TGTGCCAGCAGCTTCGGGGACAGGGGTATACACGAGCAGTACTTC. As protein: CASSFGDRGIHEQYF.